A single sample gave rise to the 31 T cell receptor beta chains below, sequenced in a study of T-cell memory formation after mild COVID-19. Using its own MiXCR run on the 5' RACE reads, TCRdb lists one record per CDR3 protein. The repertoire consists of roughly 450,000 distinct CDR3 sequences, with 18% occurring once and the leading ten covering approximately 13%. Sequencing used PBMCs or a T cell subset sorted from them (not recorded which). The source is an adult woman who had mild COVID-19 (a few samples of this study predate the infection). Cell type and time point are not known.

This chain connects TRBV12-3 or TRBV12-4 to TRBJ2-3, with 9 nucleotides matching TRBD1. The CDR3 sequence is 16 residues long. The V and J ends lost 2 bases and 3 bases, in that order; junction bases with no gene match: 6. CDR3 DNA sequence: TGTGCCAGCAGTTTATGGACAGGGGATGGTACAGATACGCAGTATTTT. Its translation is CASSLWTGDGTDTQYF.

V gene TRBV7-9 combines with J gene TRBJ2-1; possibly TRBD1 or TRBD2 for D (5 bases each). Trimming cost V 1 base and J 8 bases, with 9 bases left between them. The CDR3 extends over 13 amino acids. The germline V gene encodes CDR1 SEHNR and CDR2 FQNEAQ (reference sequence). The CDR3 spells CASSLGGAHEQFF. CDR3 nucleotides: TGTGCCAGCAGCTTAGGAGGGGCTCATGAGCAGTTCTTC. Looking up the rest from reference TRBV7-9 and TRBJ2-1 gives the full variable domain: DTGVSQNPRHKITKRGQNVTFRCDPISEHNRLYWYRQTLGQGPEFLTYFQNEAQLEKSRLLSDRFSAERPKGSFSTLEIQRTEQGDSAMYLCASSLGGAHEQFFGPGTRLTVL.

About this clonotype itself: Compared with germline, one end of the junction differs, possibly owing to a read error. CDR3 amino acids: CSAGRGASLDTQYF. The CDR3 coding sequence is TGTAGTGCCGGACGGGGGGCTTCGTTAGATACGCAGTATTTT. V is TRBV20-1 and J is TRBJ2-3, with D possibly TRBD2 on 7 matching bases. The germline gives CDR1 DFQATT, CDR2 SNEGSKA (reference sequence). This CDR3 contains 14 residues.

The chain combines TRBV19 with TRBJ2-1, with D perhaps TRBD1 (5 bases). CDR3 length: 14 amino acids. Trimming cost V 3 bases and J 6 bases, with 12 bases left between them. Germline CDR1 LNHDA, CDR2 SQIVND (reference sequence). CDR3 sequence (DNA): TGTGCCAGTAGTATTCAGGGAAGTAGCAATGAGCAGTTCTTC. Amino acids: CASSIQGSSNEQFF.

The table lists this clonotype with a few counts. The chain employs TRBV5-1 and TRBJ1-2; TRBD1 might be the D (6 bases). Trimming took off 4 bases at V and 4 bases at J, with 17 bases between the two ends. Germline assignment: CDR1 SGHRS and CDR2 YFSETQ. The CDR3 extends over 15 amino acids. In DNA form, the CDR3 reads TGCGCCAGCAGCCCGACAGGCACGAAAATCTATGGCTACACCTTC. It specifies CASSPTGTKIYGYTF.

In its sample, this clonotype was seen a few times. DNA for the CDR3: TGTGCCAGCAGTTTGGAGACAGGGAACGCCTACGAGCAGTACTTC. It encodes CASSLETGNAYEQYF. The rearrangement uses TRBV12-3 or TRBV12-4 and TRBJ2-7; 7 bases align to TRBD1. With V trimmed by 3 bases and J by 2 bases, 7 bases remained unmatched. The CDR3 length is 15 residues.

The table lists this clonotype with a few counts. The chain employs TRBV7-2 and TRBJ2-3, with D possibly being TRBD1 or TRBD2 (5 bases each). The CDR3 totals 15 residues. CDR1 and CDR2 from the germline V gene are SGHTA and FQGNSA. Trimming shortened V by 3 bases and J by 0 bases, and 10 bases separated the two germline ends. The CDR3 protein is CASSLGPYSTDTQYF. CDR3 DNA sequence: TGTGCCAGCAGCTTGGGACCCTATAGCACAGATACGCAGTATTTT.

This chain joins TRBV12-3 or TRBV12-4 and TRBJ1-5; possibly TRBD1 for D (6 bases). The V end lost 6 bases, the J end lost 2 bases, and 14 bases lay between the germline ends. CDR3 size: 15 residues. The CDR3 DNA reads as TGTGCCAGCAGGTCAGGGGATCGGCGCAATCAGCCCCAGCATTTT. Its translation: CASRSGDRRNQPQHF.

This clonotype has a handful of counts. A much larger clone lies a single base off, so this may be a read error. The chain couples TRBV5-1 to TRBJ2-5, with D hard to call. This CDR3 comprises 12 residues. Trimming took 3 bases from V and 0 from J, leaving 3 bases between them. From germline, CDR1 is SGHRS and CDR2 YFSETQ. This CDR3 is CASSWDQETQYF. CDR3 bases: TGCGCCAGCAGCTGGGACCAAGAGACCCAGTACTTC. The full variable domain, in which reference TRBV5-1 and TRBJ2-5 provide the parts outside the CDR3, is KAGVTQTPRYLIKTRGQQVTLSCSPISGHRSVSWYQQTPGQGLQFLFEYFSETQRNKGNFPGRFSGRQFSNSRSEMNVSTLELGDSALYLCASSWDQETQYFGPGTRLLVL.

The gene calls are TRBV6-2 or TRBV6-3 and TRBJ1-1, with no clear D. V lost 4 bases and J 0 bases, leaving 9 bases between the germline ends. The V gene's germline CDR1 is MNHEY and CDR2 SVGEGT. The CDR3 extends over 14 amino acids. CDR3 bases: TGTGCCAGCAGTTCCCCCGAGATGAACACTGAAGCTTTCTTT. This sequence encodes CASSSPEMNTEAFF.

The chain is built from TRBV19 and TRBJ1-5; 8 bases fit TRBD1. Per the germline V gene, CDR1 is LNHDA and CDR2 is SQIVND (reference sequence). The J segment lost 2 bases and the V segment lost 7 bases, leaving 7 bases of the junction unmatched. The CDR3 has 15 residues. The CDR3 region is CASTPQGAGNQPQHF. Here the CDR3 DNA reads TGTGCCAGTACCCCTCAGGGGGCTGGCAATCAGCCCCAGCATTTT.

This clonotype was detected ten times or more. J is TRBJ2-1 and V is TRBV12-3 or TRBV12-4, with 9 bases matching TRBD2. This CDR3 comprises 15 residues. The V gene end was trimmed by 6 bases and the J gene end by 4 bases; junction bases not matched to a gene: 7. CDR3 DNA: TGTGCCAGCAGCCCCGGGACTAGCAGTTACAATGAGCAGTTCTTC. Protein sequence: CASSPGTSSYNEQFF.

The CDR3 loop is CASTLGGSGYTF. For the CDR3, the DNA is TGCGCCAGCACCCTGGGAGGCTCGGGCTACACCTTC. The chain links TRBV5-1 to TRBJ1-2, with D unresolved. Trimming left V 6 bases short and J 8 bases short, with 14 bases between. CDR3 size: 12 residues. Germline V gene lookup returns CDR1 SGHRS and CDR2 YFSETQ.

J is TRBJ2-7 and V is TRBV13, with a weak D call TRBD1 (8 bases). This CDR3 comprises 16 residues. CDR1 and CDR2 from the germline V gene are PRHDT and FYEKMQ (reference sequence). Deletions cut 7 bases from V and 5 bases from J, with 24 bases between. CDR3 sequence: CASTGRLGDRRNEQYF. Written as DNA, the CDR3 is TGTGCCAGCACCGGGAGGCTAGGGGACAGGCGAAACGAGCAGTACTTC.

The chain couples TRBV7-2 to TRBJ2-3; D call uncertain. The CDR3 has 15 residues. V was cut by 2 bases and J by 1 base, with 10 bases left in between. Per germline, CDR1 SGHTA and CDR2 FQGNSA. CDR3 amino acids: CASSLSFGGTDTQYF. CDR3 coding DNA: TGTGCCAGCAGCTTAAGCTTTGGCGGCACAGATACGCAGTATTTT.

In DNA form, the CDR3 reads TGTGCCATCAGCCCGGGACTAGCGGGAGGGGAGAGCACAGATACGCAGTATTTT. As protein: CAISPGLAGGESTDTQYF. V usage is TRBV10-3 and J usage is TRBJ2-3; 16 nucleotides match TRBD2. Germline CDR1 and CDR2: ENHRY and SYGVKD. The CDR3 has 18 amino acids. The V segment lost 6 bases and the J segment 0 bases; nucleotides outside the gene matches: 6.

This clonotype was seen more than once but under ten times. The V call is TRBV29-1, the J call TRBJ1-1; the D is unclear. Germline values: CDR1 SQVTM, CDR2 ANQGSEA. Trimming stripped 5 bases from V and 4 bases from J, with 8 bases between. There are 11 residues in the CDR3. The CDR3 reads CSVSFGTEAFF. CDR3 bases: TGCAGCGTTTCTTTTGGCACTGAAGCTTTCTTT.

This clonotype was counted a few times. For the CDR3, the DNA is TGCAGCGTTGTACAGGGGGCGAGTGAGACCCAGTACTTC. It specifies CSVVQGASETQYF. The chain links TRBV29-1 to TRBJ2-5, with 9 bases aligning to TRBD1. V trimming: 4 bases; J trimming: 5 bases; junction bases outside the gene matches: 5. CDR1 and CDR2 (germline): SQVTM, ANQGSEA. The CDR3 loop spans 13 amino acids.

The genes are TRBV2 and TRBJ1-2; D perhaps matches TRBD1 (6 bases). Trimming pared 0 bases from V and 4 bases from J, leaving 15 bases between. The CDR3 loop spans 16 amino acids. CDR1 is SNHLY and CDR2 is FYNNEI in the germline V gene. This chain's CDR3 is CASSEADRSRTYGYTF. CDR3 nucleotide sequence: TGTGCCAGCAGTGAAGCAGACAGGAGCCGAACCTATGGCTACACCTTC.

This clonotype has ten or more counts. The chain uses TRBV7-9 and TRBJ2-1, with D perhaps assigned TRBD1 or TRBD2 (5 bases each). CDR3 size: 14 residues. From germline, CDR1 is SEHNR and CDR2 FQNEAQ (reference sequence). The V end lost 4 bases, the J end lost 3 bases, and 10 bases lay between the germline ends. Here the CDR3 DNA reads TGTGCCAGCAGCTCCGGGACGGACTACAATGAGCAGTTCTTC. Translation gives CASSSGTDYNEQFF.

This chain uses TRBV10-3 with TRBJ2-1, with D unresolved. Germline CDR1 is ENHRY and CDR2 is SYGVKD. There are 14 residues in the CDR3. V was trimmed by 2 bases and J by 7 bases, leaving 12 bases between them. CDR3 bases: TGTGCCATCAGTGAGGGTGGTAACAAAAATGAGCAGTTCTTC. Residues: CAISEGGNKNEQFF.

Many counts were recorded for this clonotype. The CDR3 is CASSLADVSSYNEQFF. CDR3 coding DNA: TGCGCCAGCAGCTTGGCCGACGTATCCTCCTACAATGAGCAGTTCTTC. The chain carries TRBV5-1 and TRBJ2-1, with unresolved D. V lost 0 bases and J lost 0, with 10 bases in between. The CDR3 is made up of 16 amino acids. Per germline, CDR1 SGHRS and CDR2 YFSETQ. The full variable domain, completed using reference TRBV5-1 and TRBJ2-1, is KAGVTQTPRYLIKTRGQQVTLSCSPISGHRSVSWYQQTPGQGLQFLFEYFSETQRNKGNFPGRFSGRQFSNSRSEMNVSTLELGDSALYLCASSLADVSSYNEQFFGPGTRLTVL.

This clonotype has only a few counts. The V and J genes are TRBV6-6 and TRBJ2-6; D may be TRBD1 (5 bases). CDR1 and CDR2 (germline): MNHNY, SVGAGI (reference sequence). The CDR3 has 18 amino acids. Deletions cut 5 bases from V and 0 bases from J, with 17 bases between. The DNA of the CDR3 is TGTGCCAGCAGTCCTTTGGGAAGGGGTCCCTCTGGGGCCAACGTCCTGACTTTC. This gives the protein CASSPLGRGPSGANVLTF.

The chain recombines TRBV9 with TRBJ1-2, with D perhaps TRBD1 (5 bases). The CDR3 is 15 amino acids. Trimming took off 0 bases at V and 5 bases at J, with 14 bases between the two ends. Germline assignment: CDR1 SGDLS and CDR2 YYNGEE. CDR3 sequence: CASSVAGRGFYGYTF. CDR3 bases: TGTGCCAGCAGCGTAGCGGGAAGGGGATTTTATGGCTACACCTTC.

There are many counts of this clonotype. The chain is built from TRBV4-3 and TRBJ1-4; 7 bases map to TRBD1. V was clipped by 2 bases and J by 6 bases; unmatched bases: 9. This CDR3 has 16 amino acids. Per the germline V gene, CDR1 is LGHNA and CDR2 is YSLEER. The CDR3 loop reads CASSQQQHRGDEKLFF. DNA for the CDR3: TGCGCCAGCAGCCAACAACAGCACAGGGGTGATGAAAAACTGTTTTTT.

This clonotype was detected only a few times. The chain uses TRBV4-1 and TRBJ2-7, with D unresolved. This CDR3 is built from 14 residues. CDR1 is MGHRA and CDR2 is YSYEKL in the germline V gene. V lost 0 bases and J 3 bases, leaving 9 bases between the germline ends. CDR3 sequence (DNA): TGCGCCAGCAGCCAAGATGGCAGGTTCTACGAGCAGTACTTC. This sequence encodes CASSQDGRFYEQYF.

This clonotype was counted only a few times. The V call is TRBV12-3 or TRBV12-4, the J call TRBJ2-2; 8 bases match TRBD1. There are 16 residues in the CDR3. V shed 3 bases and J 1 base; nucleotides not matched to a gene: 4. The DNA of the CDR3 is TGTGCCAGCAGTTTCCCGGACAGGGTGAACACCGGGGAGCTGTTTTTT. It codes for CASSFPDRVNTGELFF.

This chain uses TRBV7-3 with TRBJ2-5; tentative D call: TRBD1 (7 bases). V was clipped by 5 bases and J by 8 bases, with 12 bases between them. Per germline, CDR1 SGHTA and CDR2 FQGTGA. This CDR3 region has 12 residues. DNA of the CDR3: TGTGCCAGCAGCCCAGGGGGGCCTACCCAGTACTTC. Translating it yields CASSPGGPTQYF.

This clonotype was counted a few times. This rearrangement joins TRBV5-1 to TRBJ1-1; no clear D. The ends were cut back, 3 bases at V and 3 bases at J, with 15 bases in the middle. The germline V gene has CDR1 SGHRS and CDR2 YFSETQ. The CDR3 runs to 15 residues. The CDR3 is CASSSDGGIYTEAFF. Written as DNA, the CDR3 is TGCGCCAGCAGCTCCGATGGAGGGATTTACACTGAAGCTTTCTTT.

This chain links TRBV29-1 with TRBJ1-3; D unclear. Germline V CDR1 and CDR2: SQVTM, ANQGSEA. This CDR3 contains 11 residues. V was shortened by 4 bases and J by 2 bases, with 3 bases between the two germline ends. CDR3 DNA sequence: TGCAGCGTTGTAACTGGAAACACCATATATTTT. It specifies CSVVTGNTIYF.

The chain carries TRBV4-3 and TRBJ1-6, with a tentative D call TRBD1 (5 bases). CDR1 is LGHNA, CDR2 YSLEER, per germline. CDR3 length: 15 residues. With 2 bases removed from V and 7 bases from J, the gap between germline ends came to 12 bases. The CDR3: CASSQPGGGNSPLHF. The CDR3 DNA sequence: TGCGCCAGCAGCCAACCGGGGGGAGGGAATTCACCCCTCCACTTT.